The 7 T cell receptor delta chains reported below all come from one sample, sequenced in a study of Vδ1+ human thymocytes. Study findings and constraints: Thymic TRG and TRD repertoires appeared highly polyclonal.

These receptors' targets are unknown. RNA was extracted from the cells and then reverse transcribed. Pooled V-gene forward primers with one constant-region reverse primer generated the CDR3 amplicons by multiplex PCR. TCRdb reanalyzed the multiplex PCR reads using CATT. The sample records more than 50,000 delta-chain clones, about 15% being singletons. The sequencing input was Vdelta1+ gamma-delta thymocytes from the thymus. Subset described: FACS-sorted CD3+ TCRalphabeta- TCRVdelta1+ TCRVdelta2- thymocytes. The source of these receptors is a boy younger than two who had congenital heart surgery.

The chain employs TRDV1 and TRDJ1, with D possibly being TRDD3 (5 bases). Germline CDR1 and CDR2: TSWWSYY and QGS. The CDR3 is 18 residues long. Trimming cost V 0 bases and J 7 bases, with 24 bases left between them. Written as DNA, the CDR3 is TGTGCTCTTGGGGAACTAGGCCCGCTCGGTACTGGTACGGGTAAACTCATCTTT. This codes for CALGELGPLGTGTGKLIF.

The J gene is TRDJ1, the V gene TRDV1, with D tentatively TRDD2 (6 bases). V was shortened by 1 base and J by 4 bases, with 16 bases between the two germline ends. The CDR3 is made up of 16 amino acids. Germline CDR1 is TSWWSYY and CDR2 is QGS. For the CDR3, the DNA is TGTGCTCTTGGGGAACCCTCCCCTTCCCGTTTCGATAAACTCATCTTT. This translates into CALGEPSPSRFDKLIF.

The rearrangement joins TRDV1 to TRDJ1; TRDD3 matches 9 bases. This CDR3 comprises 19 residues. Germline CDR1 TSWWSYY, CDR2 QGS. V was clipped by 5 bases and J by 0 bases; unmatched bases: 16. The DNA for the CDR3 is TGTGCTCTTGGGCCCTGGCTGGGCACTGGGGGACCGTACACCGATAAACTCATCTTT. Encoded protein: CALGPWLGTGGPYTDKLIF.

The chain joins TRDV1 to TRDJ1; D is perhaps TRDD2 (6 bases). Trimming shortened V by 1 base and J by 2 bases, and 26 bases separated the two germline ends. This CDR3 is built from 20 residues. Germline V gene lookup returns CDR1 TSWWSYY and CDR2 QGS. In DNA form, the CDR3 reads TGTGCTCTTGGGGAACGTTTCAGCCTCCTACCTCCTTGGGTGACCGATAAACTCATCTTT. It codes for CALGERFSLLPPWVTDKLIF.

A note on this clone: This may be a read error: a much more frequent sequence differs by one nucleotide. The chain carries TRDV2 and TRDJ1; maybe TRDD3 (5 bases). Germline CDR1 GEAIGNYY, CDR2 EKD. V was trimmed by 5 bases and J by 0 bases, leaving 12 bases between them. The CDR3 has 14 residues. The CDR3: CACALGTYTDKLIF. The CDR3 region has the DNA TGTGCCTGTGCATTGGGGACTTACACCGATAAACTCATCTTT.

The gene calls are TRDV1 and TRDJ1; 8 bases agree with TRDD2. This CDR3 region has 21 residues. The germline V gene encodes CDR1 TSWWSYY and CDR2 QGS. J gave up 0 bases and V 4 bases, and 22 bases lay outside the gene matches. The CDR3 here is CALGGNCLPTMVGAYTDKLIF. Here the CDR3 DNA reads TGTGCTCTTGGGGGAAACTGTCTTCCTACCATGGTGGGGGCTTACACCGATAAACTCATCTTT.

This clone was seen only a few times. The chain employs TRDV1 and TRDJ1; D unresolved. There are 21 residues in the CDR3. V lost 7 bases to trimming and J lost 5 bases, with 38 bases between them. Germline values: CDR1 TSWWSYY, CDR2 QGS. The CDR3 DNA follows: TGTGCTCTTGTTCAGATCAGTTGCTCATTTGATGTTGGAGGATCGACGGATAAACTCATCTTT. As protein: CALVQISCSFDVGGSTDKLIF.